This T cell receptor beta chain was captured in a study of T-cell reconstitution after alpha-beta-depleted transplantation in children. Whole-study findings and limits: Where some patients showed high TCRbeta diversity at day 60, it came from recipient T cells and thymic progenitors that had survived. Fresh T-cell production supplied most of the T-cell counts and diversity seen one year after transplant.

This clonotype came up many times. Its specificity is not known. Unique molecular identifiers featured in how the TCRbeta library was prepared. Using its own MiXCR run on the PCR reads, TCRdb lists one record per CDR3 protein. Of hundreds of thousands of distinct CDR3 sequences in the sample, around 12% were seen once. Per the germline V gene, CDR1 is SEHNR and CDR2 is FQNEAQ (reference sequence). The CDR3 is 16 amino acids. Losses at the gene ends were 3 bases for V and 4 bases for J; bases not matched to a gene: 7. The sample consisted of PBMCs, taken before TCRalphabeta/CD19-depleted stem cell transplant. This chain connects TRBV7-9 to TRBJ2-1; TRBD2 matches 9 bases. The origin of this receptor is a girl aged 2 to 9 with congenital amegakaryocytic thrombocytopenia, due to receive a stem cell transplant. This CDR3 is CASSFSHSGRYNEQFF. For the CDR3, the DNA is TGTGCCAGCAGCTTTTCGCATAGCGGGAGATACAATGAGCAGTTCTTC.